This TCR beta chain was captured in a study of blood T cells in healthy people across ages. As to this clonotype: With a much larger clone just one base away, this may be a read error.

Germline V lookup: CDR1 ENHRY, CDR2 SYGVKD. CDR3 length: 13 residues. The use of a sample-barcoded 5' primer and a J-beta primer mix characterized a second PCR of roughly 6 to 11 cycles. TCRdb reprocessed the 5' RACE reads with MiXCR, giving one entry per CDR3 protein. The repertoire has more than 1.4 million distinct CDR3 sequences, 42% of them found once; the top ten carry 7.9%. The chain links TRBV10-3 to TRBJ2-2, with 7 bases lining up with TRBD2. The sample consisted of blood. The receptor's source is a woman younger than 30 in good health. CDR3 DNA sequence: TGTGTCATCGAGCGGGAGAACACCGGGGAGCTGTTTTTT. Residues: CVIERENTGELFF.